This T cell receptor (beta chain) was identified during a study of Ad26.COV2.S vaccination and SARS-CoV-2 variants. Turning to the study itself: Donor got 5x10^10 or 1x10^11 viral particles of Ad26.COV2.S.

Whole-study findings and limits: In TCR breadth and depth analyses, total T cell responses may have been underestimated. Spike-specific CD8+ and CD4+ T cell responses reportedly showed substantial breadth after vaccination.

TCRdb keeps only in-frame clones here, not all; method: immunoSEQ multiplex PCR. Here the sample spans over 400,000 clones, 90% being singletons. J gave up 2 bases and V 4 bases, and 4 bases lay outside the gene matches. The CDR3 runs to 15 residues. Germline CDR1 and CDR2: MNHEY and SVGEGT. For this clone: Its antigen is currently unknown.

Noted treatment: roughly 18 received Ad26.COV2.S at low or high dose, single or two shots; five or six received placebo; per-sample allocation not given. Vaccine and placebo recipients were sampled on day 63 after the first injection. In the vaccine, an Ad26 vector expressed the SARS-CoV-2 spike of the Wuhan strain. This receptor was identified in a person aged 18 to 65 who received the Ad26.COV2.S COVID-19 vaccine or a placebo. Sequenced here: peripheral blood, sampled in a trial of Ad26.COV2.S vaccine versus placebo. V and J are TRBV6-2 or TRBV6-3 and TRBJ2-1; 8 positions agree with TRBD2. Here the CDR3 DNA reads TGTGCCAGCAGTTCTCGAGCGGGAGCCTACAATGAGCAGTTCTTC. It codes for CASSSRAGAYNEQFF.